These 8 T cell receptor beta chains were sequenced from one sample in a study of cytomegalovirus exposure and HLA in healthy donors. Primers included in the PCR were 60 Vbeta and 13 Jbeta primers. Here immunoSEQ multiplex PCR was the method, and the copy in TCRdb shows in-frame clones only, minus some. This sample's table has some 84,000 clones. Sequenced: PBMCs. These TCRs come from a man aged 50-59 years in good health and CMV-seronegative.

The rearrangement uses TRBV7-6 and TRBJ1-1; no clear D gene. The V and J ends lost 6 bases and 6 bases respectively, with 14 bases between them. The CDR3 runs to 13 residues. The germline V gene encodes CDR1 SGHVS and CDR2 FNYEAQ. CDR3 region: CASRANYKAEAFF. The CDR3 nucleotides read TGTGCCAGCAGAGCCAACTACAAAGCTGAAGCTTTCTTT.

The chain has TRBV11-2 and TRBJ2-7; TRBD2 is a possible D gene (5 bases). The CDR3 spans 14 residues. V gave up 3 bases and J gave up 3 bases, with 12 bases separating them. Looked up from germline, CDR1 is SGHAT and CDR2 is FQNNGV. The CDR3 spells CASSFSDGGYEQYF. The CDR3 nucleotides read TGTGCCAGCAGCTTTTCGGACGGAGGCTACGAGCAGTACTTC.

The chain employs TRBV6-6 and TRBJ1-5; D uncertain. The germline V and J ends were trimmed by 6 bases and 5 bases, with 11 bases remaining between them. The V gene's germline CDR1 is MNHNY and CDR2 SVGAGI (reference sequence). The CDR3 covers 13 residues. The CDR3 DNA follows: TGTGCCAGCAGCCCCAGCGGGGATCAGCCCCAGCATTTT. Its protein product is CASSPSGDQPQHF.

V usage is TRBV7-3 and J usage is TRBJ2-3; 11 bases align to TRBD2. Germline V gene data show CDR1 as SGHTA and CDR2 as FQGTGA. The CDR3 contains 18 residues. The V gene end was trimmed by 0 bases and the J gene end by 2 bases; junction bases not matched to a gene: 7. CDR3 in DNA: TGTGCCAGCAGCTTAACGGTGTCTAGCGGGGGGCTCACAGATACGCAGTATTTT. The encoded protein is CASSLTVSSGGLTDTQYF. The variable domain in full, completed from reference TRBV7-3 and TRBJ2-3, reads GAGVSQTPSNKVTEKGKYVELRCDPISGHTALYWYRQSLGQGPEFLIYFQGTGAADDSGLPNDRFFAVRPEGSVSTLKIQRTERGDSAVYLCASSLTVSSGGLTDTQYFGPGTRLTVL.

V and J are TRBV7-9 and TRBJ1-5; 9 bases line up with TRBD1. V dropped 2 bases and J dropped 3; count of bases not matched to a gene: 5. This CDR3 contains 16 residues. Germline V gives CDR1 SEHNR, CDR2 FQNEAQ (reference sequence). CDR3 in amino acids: CASSLWDRDFNQPQHF. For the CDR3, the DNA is TGTGCCAGCAGCTTATGGGACAGGGACTTCAATCAGCCCCAGCATTTT.

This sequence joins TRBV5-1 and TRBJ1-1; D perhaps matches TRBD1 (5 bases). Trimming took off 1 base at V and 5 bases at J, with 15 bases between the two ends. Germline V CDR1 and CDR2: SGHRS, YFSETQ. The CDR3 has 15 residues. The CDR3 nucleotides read TGCGCCAGCAGCTTGTGGGGGGGTGAGGGTACTGAAGCTTTCTTT. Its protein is CASSLWGGEGTEAFF.

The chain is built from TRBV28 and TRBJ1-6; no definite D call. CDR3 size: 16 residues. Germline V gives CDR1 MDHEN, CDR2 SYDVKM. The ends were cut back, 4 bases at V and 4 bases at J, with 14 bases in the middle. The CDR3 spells CASSSVINGYNSPLHF. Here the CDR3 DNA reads TGTGCCAGCAGTTCGGTCATAAACGGGTATAATTCACCCCTCCACTTT.

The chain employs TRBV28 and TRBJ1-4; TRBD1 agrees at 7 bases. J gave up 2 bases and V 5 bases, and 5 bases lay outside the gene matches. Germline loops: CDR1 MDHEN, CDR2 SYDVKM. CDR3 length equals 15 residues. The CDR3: CASSLAGQTNEKLFF. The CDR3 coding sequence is TGTGCCAGCAGTCTCGCGGGACAGACTAATGAAAAACTGTTTTTT.